Listed below are T cell receptor beta chains from one sample, sequenced in a study of T cell responses to AZD1222 COVID-19 vaccine. Assay: immunoSEQ multiplex PCR; the TCRdb copy retains only in-frame clones and omits some. This table holds about 120,000 clones, approximately 90% found once. The sample in question was peripheral blood, obtained 28 days after the second dose of the MenACWY control vaccine. These receptors were obtained from an adult who received the MenACWY meningococcal vaccine as a control. The CDR3 runs from the conserved cysteine through the conserved F or W. Fields, in order: V gene, D gene, J gene, clone size, CDR3 DNA, CDR3 protein. D genes are given only for firm matches. Not every row has a clone size; where given, it reads once, few, many or a size class.

V: TRBV6-5
D: .
J: TRBJ2-7
size: once
DNA: TGTGCCAGCAGTTATGGACAGACTACCTCCTACGAGCAGTACTTC
CDR3: CASSYGQTTSYEQYF

V: TRBV5-1
D: .
J: TRBJ2-5
size: .
DNA: TGCGCCAGCAGCTTGGCAGGGGTACTTGGAGAGACCCAGTACTTC
CDR3: CASSLAGVLGETQYF

V: TRBV7-8
D: TRBD1
J: TRBJ1-4
size: few
DNA: TGTGCCAGCAGCTTATTAGTATGGACAGGGGGTGAAAAACTGTTTTTT
CDR3: CASSLLVWTGGEKLFF

V: TRBV19
D: .
J: TRBJ2-2
size: .
DNA: TGTGCCAGTAGTATAGATGAGGCAGGGGATCTCGGGGAGCTGTTTTTT
CDR3: CASSIDEAGDLGELFF

V: TRBV5-1
D: TRBD2
J: TRBJ2-5
size: .
DNA: TGCGCCAGCAGCCTCGGGGCTAGCGGAGCCCAAGAGACCCAGTACTTC
CDR3: CASSLGASGAQETQYF

V: TRBV30
D: TRBD1
J: TRBJ1-5
size: .
DNA: TGTGCCTGGAGCGGACAGGGAAAGAGCAATCAGCCCCAGCATTTT
CDR3: CAWSGQGKSNQPQHF

V: TRBV4-1
D: .
J: TRBJ2-1
size: .
DNA: TGCGCCAGCAGCCAAGCCCCGGGGCGGGGCAACTACAATGAGCAGTTCTTC
CDR3: CASSQAPGRGNYNEQFF

V: TRBV7-3
D: .
J: TRBJ2-2
size: .
DNA: TGTGCCAGCAGCCGTACAGGGGGGGAGCTGTTTTTT
CDR3: CASSRTGGELFF

V: TRBV6-6
D: .
J: TRBJ1-1
size: .
DNA: TGTGCCAGCAGTCCCCTGAACACTGAAGCTTTCTTT
CDR3: CASSPLNTEAFF

V: TRBV19
D: TRBD1
J: TRBJ1-5
size: .
DNA: TGTGCCAGTAGTACGAGGGACAGGGGGACTCAGCCCCAGCATTTT
CDR3: CASSTRDRGTQPQHF

V: TRBV14
D: .
J: TRBJ2-5
size: .
DNA: TGTGCCAGCAGCCAAGTTTCCCCGGGTGGTCGGCAGTACTTC
CDR3: CASSQVSPGGRQYF

V: TRBV28
D: .
J: TRBJ1-3
size: .
DNA: TGTGCCAGCAGAAGCCTGGACGGCACCTCTGGAAACACCATATATTTT
CDR3: CASRSLDGTSGNTIYF

V: TRBV6-1
D: TRBD1
J: TRBJ1-6
size: .
DNA: TGTGCCAGCAGTGACAAACAGGGGCGATCACCCCTCCACTTT
CDR3: CASSDKQGRSPLHF

V: TRBV4-1
D: .
J: TRBJ1-5
size: .
DNA: TGCGCCAGCAGCCAAGGGAAAGGGATAGTCAATCAGCCCCAGCATTTT
CDR3: CASSQGKGIVNQPQHF

V: TRBV18
D: .
J: TRBJ1-5
size: .
DNA: TGTGCCAGCTCACCCAGAGGTACTCAGCCCCAGCATTTT
CDR3: CASSPRGTQPQHF

V: TRBV18
D: .
J: TRBJ2-3
size: .
DNA: TGTGCCAGCCCTAGGGGGATCTCAGATACGCAGTATTTT
CDR3: CASPRGISDTQYF

V: TRBV10-3
D: .
J: TRBJ2-1
size: .
DNA: TGTGCCATCAGTAAGACAGGAGATGACAATGAGCAGTTCTTC
CDR3: CAISKTGDDNEQFF

V: TRBV27
D: .
J: TRBJ2-7
size: once
DNA: TGTGCCAGCAGTGCCGCGGGACGGCTATACGAGCAGTACTTC
CDR3: CASSAAGRLYEQYF

V: TRBV6-4
D: TRBD1
J: TRBJ2-1
size: .
DNA: TGTGCCAGCAGCGGGACAGCGTACTACAATGAGCAGTTCTTC
CDR3: CASSGTAYYNEQFF

V: TRBV6-1
D: TRBD1
J: TRBJ2-7
size: .
DNA: TGTGCCAGCAGTGAAGTCGTCGACAGGGGGCCCGAGCAGTACTTC
CDR3: CASSEVVDRGPEQYF

V: TRBV5-4
D: .
J: TRBJ1-2
size: .
DNA: TGTGCCAGCAGCCCTGGCGGGACCGCGGAGGGCTACACCTTC
CDR3: CASSPGGTAEGYTF

V: TRBV20-1
D: .
J: TRBJ1-5
size: .
DNA: TGCAGTGCTAGTTCGACAGTTAGCAATCAGCCCCAGCATTTT
CDR3: CSASSTVSNQPQHF

V: TRBV15
D: TRBD1
J: TRBJ2-3
size: .
DNA: TGTGCCACCAGCAGCACAGACAGGGGGTTCACAGATACGCAGTATTTT
CDR3: CATSSTDRGFTDTQYF

V: TRBV5-4
D: .
J: TRBJ1-3
size: once
DNA: TGTGCCAGCAGCCTCTCTGGAAACACCATATATTTT
CDR3: CASSLSGNTIYF

V: TRBV11-3
D: TRBD1
J: TRBJ2-5
size: .
DNA: TGTGCCAGCAGCTCGGGGACAGCCGAGCAAGAGACCCAGTACTTC
CDR3: CASSSGTAEQETQYF

V: TRBV9
D: .
J: TRBJ1-4
size: .
DNA: TGTGCCAGCGCCCGACGAGGAGGGCAACATGAAAAACTGTTTTTT
CDR3: CASARRGGQHEKLFF

V: TRBV10-3
D: .
J: TRBJ1-3
size: once
DNA: TGTGCCATCAGTGAGACAGTCTCTGGAAACACCATATATTTT
CDR3: CAISETVSGNTIYF

V: TRBV6-5
D: .
J: TRBJ1-2
size: .
DNA: TGTGCCAGCAGTTACCAGGGCAAGAGCACCTTC
CDR3: CASSYQGKSTF

V: TRBV11-2
D: .
J: TRBJ1-3
size: once
DNA: TGTGCCAGCAGCATGACAGACTCTGGAAACACCATATATTTT
CDR3: CASSMTDSGNTIYF